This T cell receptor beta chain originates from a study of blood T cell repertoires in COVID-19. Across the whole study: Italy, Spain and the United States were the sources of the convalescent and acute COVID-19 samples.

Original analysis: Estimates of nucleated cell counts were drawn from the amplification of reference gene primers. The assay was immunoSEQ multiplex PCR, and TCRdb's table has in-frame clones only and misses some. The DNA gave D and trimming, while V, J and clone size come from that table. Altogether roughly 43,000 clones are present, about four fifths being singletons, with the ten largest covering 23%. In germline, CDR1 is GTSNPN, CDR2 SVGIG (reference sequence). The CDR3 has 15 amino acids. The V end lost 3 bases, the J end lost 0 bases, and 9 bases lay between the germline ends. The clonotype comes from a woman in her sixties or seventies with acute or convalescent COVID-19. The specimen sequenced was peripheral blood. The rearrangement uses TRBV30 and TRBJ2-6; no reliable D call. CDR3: CAWSQALSGANVLTF. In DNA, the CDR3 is TGTGCCTGGAGCCAGGCGCTCTCTGGGGCCAACGTCCTGACTTTC.